This T cell receptor (beta chain) is from a study of OX40 agonist ivuxolimab in advanced cancers. Study-level points and caveats: Expanded clones belonging to CD8+ T cells outnumbered, on average, those of CD4+.

With 4 bases removed from V and 7 bases from J, the gap between germline ends came to 19 bases. Per germline, CDR1 MNHEY and CDR2 SVGAGI. CDR3 size: 15 residues. Measured with immunoSEQ multiplex PCR; TCRdb has only the in-frame clones, and not every one. The sample holds about 55,000 clones, almost 90% seen once. Worth noting for this clone: Its specificity is unknown.

This TCR was recovered from an adult with an advanced solid tumor such as melanoma, head and neck, liver or kidney cancer. Specimen: CD4+ or CD8+ T cells sorted from blood, collected in a trial of the OX40 agonist ivuxolimab. J is TRBJ1-2 and V is TRBV6-5; perhaps TRBD1 as D (6 bases). The CDR3 DNA reads TGTGCCAGCAGTTCCACCGGTGGCAGGGGAAGTGGCTACACCTTC. It translates to CASSSTGGRGSGYTF.